This T cell receptor beta chain originates from a study of graft-versus-host responses after intestinal transplantation. Germline assignment: CDR1 MNHEY and CDR2 SVGAGI. This CDR3 is 15 amino acids long. V dropped 6 bases and J dropped 5; count of bases not matched to a gene: 12. Concerning this clone itself: What it recognizes is unknown.

Study conclusions and caveats: High graft-versus-host to host-versus-graft T cell clonal ratios marked allografts of patients with graft-donor macrochimerism.

Sequenced by immunoSEQ multiplex PCR; TCRdb stores in-frame clones only, minus some. The table shows over 45,000 clones, with around 90% occurring only once. The origin of this receptor is a human donor who was the organ donor for an intestinal transplant. The sequencing here drew on unstimulated CD4+ T cells sorted from spleen or lymph node cells, taken before transplant. The chain has TRBV6-5 and TRBJ1-1; 7 bases fit TRBD1. This chain's CDR3 is CASRRNRGSITEAFF. CDR3 nucleotide sequence: TGTGCCAGCAGGCGGAACAGGGGATCGATTACTGAAGCTTTCTTT.